Each of the 8 T cell receptor beta chains below was sequenced from the same sample in a study of cytomegalovirus exposure and HLA in healthy donors. The primer mix had 60 Vbeta and 13 Jbeta primers. Sequenced by immunoSEQ multiplex PCR; TCRdb stores in-frame clones only, minus some. The sample includes about 64,000 clones. The sequenced material came from PBMCs. These receptors all stem from a woman aged 18 to 35 in good health and CMV-seronegative.

The chain joins TRBV11-2 to TRBJ2-5, with a possible D match to TRBD2 (5 bases). The CDR3 consists of 16 residues. From germline, CDR1 is SGHAT and CDR2 FQNNGV. V lost 0 bases and J 5 bases, leaving 16 bases between the germline ends. CDR3 region: CASSLDRATGVETQYF. CDR3 DNA: TGTGCCAGCAGCTTAGATAGGGCCACCGGGGTGGAGACCCAGTACTTC.

The chain employs TRBV29-1 and TRBJ2-4, with TRBD1 as a possible D gene (5 bases). The CDR3 runs to 15 residues. Looked up from germline, CDR1 is SQVTM and CDR2 is ANQGSEA. With 5 bases removed from V and 1 base from J, the gap between germline ends came to 15 bases. Written as DNA, the CDR3 is TGCAGCGTTCGATACACCCAGGGTGCCAAAAACATTCAGTACTTC. Its translation: CSVRYTQGAKNIQYF. Drawing the rest from reference TRBV29-1 and TRBJ2-4, the complete variable domain is SAVISQKPSRDICQRGTSLTIQCQVDSQVTMMFWYRQQPGQSLTLIATANQGSEATYESGFVIDKFPISRPNLTFSTLTVSNMSPEDSSIYLCSVRYTQGAKNIQYFGAGTRLSVL.

The chain employs TRBV19 and TRBJ2-1, with D possibly TRBD2 on 5 matching bases. The V gene's germline CDR1 is LNHDA and CDR2 SQIVND (reference sequence). This CDR3 region has 15 residues. Trimming cost V 5 bases and J 0 bases, with 11 bases left between them. Here the CDR3 reads CASSATGSSYNEQFF. The CDR3 region has the DNA TGTGCCAGTAGTGCGACTGGGAGCTCCTACAATGAGCAGTTCTTC.

The rearrangement uses TRBV5-6 and TRBJ1-1, with 11 bases aligning to TRBD1. Germline trimming cut 6 bases from V and 4 bases from J; bases unmatched to any gene: 5. From germline, CDR1 is SGHDT and CDR2 YYEEEE. The CDR3 is 14 amino acids. CDR3 loop: CASTLGTGGTEAFF. The CDR3 region has the DNA TGTGCCAGCACCCTGGGGACAGGGGGCACTGAAGCTTTCTTT.

The rearrangement links TRBV6-1 to TRBJ2-2, with D maybe TRBD2 (6 bases). The V and J ends lost 3 bases and 5 bases respectively, with 22 bases between them. This CDR3 is built from 18 residues. Germline V CDR1 and CDR2: MNHNS, SASEGT. CDR3 region: CASSEGGWGSTGTGELFF. The CDR3 DNA follows: TGTGCCAGCAGTGAGGGGGGTTGGGGTTCGACGGGGACCGGGGAGCTGTTTTTT.

V gene TRBV7-9 combines with J gene TRBJ1-1, with D possibly matching TRBD1 (6 bases). The CDR3 loop spans 15 amino acids. V lost 6 bases and J lost 8, with 22 bases in between. Per germline, CDR1 SEHNR and CDR2 FQNEAQ (reference sequence). As DNA, the CDR3 is TGTGCCAGCAGTCGTCCCGTGGCGGGGGCCAGAGAAGCTTTCTTT. Protein: CASSRPVAGAREAFF.

V is TRBV6-1 and J is TRBJ2-7; 8 bases fit TRBD2. Germline CDR1 reads MNHNS; CDR2 reads SASEGT. This CDR3 is 14 amino acids long. V shed 0 bases, J shed 3 bases, and the junction held 1 base outside the gene matches. This CDR3 is CASSEAGTSYEQYF. The CDR3, as DNA: TGTGCCAGCAGTGAAGCCGGGACTAGCTACGAGCAGTACTTC.

CDR3 sequence reads: CASSGSGTSPGELFF. Here the CDR3 DNA reads TGTGCCAGCAGCGGATCCGGGACTAGCCCCGGGGAGCTGTTTTTT. V and J are TRBV9 and TRBJ2-2; 9 nucleotides line up with TRBD2. Germline V gene data show CDR1 as SGDLS and CDR2 as YYNGEE. The CDR3 length is 15 residues. V gave up 3 bases and J gave up 6 bases; unmatched junction bases: 6. Based on the CDR3 plus reference TRBV9 and TRBJ2-2, the full variable domain is DSGVTQTPKHLITATGQRVTLRCSPRSGDLSVYWYQQSLDQGLQFLIQYYNGEERAKGNILERFSAQQFPDLHSELNLSSLELGDSALYFCASSGSGTSPGELFFGEGSRLTVL.